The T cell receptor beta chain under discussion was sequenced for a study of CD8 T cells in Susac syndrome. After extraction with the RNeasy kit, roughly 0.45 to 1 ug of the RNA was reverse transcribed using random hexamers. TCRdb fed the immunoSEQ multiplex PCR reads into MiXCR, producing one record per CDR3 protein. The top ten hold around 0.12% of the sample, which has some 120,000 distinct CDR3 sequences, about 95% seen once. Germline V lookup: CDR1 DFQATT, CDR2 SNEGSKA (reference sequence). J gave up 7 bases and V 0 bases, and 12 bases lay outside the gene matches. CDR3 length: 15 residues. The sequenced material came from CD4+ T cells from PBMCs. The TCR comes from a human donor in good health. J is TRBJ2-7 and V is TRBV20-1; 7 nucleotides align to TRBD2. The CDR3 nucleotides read TGCAGTGCTAGAGATGCGGAGCGGGGTGGGGAGGAGCAGTACTTC. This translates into CSARDAERGGEEQYF.